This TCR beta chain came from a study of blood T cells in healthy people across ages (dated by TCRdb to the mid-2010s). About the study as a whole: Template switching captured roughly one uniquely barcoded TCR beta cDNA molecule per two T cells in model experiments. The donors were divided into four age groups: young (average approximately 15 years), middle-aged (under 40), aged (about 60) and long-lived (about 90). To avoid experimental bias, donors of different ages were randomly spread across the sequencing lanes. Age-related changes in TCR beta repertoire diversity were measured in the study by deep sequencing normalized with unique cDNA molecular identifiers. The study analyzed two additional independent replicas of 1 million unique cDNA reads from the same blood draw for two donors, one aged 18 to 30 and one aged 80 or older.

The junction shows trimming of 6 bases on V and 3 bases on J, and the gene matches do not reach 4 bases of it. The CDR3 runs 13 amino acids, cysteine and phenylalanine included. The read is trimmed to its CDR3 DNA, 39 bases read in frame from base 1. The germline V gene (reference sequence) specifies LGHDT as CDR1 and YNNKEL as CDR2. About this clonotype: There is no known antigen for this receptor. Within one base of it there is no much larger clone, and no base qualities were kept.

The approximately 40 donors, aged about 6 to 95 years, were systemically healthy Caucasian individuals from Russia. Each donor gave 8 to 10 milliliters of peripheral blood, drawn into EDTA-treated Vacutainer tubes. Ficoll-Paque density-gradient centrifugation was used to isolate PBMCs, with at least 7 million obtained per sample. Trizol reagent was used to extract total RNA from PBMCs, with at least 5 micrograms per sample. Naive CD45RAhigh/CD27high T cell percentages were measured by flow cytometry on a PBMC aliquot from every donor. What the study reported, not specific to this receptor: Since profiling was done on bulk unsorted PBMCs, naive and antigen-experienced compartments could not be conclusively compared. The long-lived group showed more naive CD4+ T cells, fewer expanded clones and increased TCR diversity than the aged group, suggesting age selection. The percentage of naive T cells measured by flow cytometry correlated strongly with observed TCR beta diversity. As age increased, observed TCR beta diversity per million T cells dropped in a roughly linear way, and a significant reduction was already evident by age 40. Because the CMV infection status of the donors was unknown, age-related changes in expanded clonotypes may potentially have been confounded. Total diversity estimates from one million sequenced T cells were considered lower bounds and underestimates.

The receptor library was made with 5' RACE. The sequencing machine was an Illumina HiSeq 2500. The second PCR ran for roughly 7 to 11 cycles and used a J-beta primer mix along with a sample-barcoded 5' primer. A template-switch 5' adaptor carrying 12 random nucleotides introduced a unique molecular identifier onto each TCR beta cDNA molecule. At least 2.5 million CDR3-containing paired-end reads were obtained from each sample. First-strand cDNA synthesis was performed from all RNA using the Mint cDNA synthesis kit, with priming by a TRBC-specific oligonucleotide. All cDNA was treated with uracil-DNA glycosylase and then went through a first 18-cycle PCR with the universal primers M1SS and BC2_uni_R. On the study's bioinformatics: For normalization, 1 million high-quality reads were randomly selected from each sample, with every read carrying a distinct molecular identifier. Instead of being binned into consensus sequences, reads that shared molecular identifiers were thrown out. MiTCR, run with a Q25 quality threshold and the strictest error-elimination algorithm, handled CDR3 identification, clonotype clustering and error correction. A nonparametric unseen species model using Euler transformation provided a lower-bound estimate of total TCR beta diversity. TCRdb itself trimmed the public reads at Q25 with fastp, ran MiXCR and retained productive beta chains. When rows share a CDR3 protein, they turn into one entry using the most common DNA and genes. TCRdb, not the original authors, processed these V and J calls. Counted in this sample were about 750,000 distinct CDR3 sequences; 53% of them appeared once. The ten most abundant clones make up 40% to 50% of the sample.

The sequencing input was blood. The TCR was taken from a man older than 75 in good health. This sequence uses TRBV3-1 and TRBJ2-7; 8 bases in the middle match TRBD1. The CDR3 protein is CASRRGQGYEQYF. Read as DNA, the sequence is TGTGCCAGCAGACGCGGACAGGGCTACGAGCAGTACTTC.